Listed here are 29 T cell receptor beta chains from one sample, sequenced in a study of radiation and T cells in renal cell carcinoma. This table comes from immunoSEQ multiplex PCR, and its TCRdb copy is limited to in-frame clones, with some not included. Counted here are 60,000 to 80,000 clones, roughly 87% occurring once; the ten biggest clones make up approximately 6.4%. Time point specified: blood 2 weeks post-SBRT. Treatment given: 15 Gy SBRT to primary tumor, nephrectomy 4 weeks later. Sequenced material: blood, taken from a patient whose treatment included radiotherapy and nephrectomy. The receptors shown here come from a man aged 55-75 years with renal cell carcinoma.

J is TRBJ2-5 and V is TRBV23-1; D gene unclear. TRBV23-1 is identified as an open reading frame with a role that is uncertain. V was pared by 4 bases and J by 1 base, with 16 bases between. The CDR3 spans 16 residues. The CDR3, as DNA: TGCGCCAGCAGTCGAGAGTGCCAAGGGTTCCAAGAGACCCAGTACTTC. Its translation is CASSRECQGFQETQYF.

The V call is TRBV5-6, the J call TRBJ2-7, with D maybe TRBD2 (6 bases). CDR3 length: 14 amino acids. Germline V gene data show CDR1 as SGHDT and CDR2 as YYEEEE. The V and J ends lost 3 bases and 0 bases respectively, with 10 bases between them. The CDR3 DNA reads as TGTGCCAGCAGCTGGGGACTCGCCTCCTACGAGCAGTACTTC. The encoded protein is CASSWGLASYEQYF.

CDR3 amino acids: CASSYSGRVNQPQHF. The CDR3 nucleotides read TGTGCCAGCAGTTACTCAGGCAGGGTAAATCAGCCCCAGCATTTT. V gene TRBV6-5 combines with J gene TRBJ1-5; tentatively, D is TRBD1 (5 bases). Deletions cut 0 bases from V and 4 bases from J, with 10 bases between. The germline V gene has CDR1 MNHEY and CDR2 SVGAGI. The CDR3 is made up of 15 amino acids.

This clone was detected once. The rearrangement links TRBV7-8 to TRBJ2-1; perhaps TRBD2 as D (5 bases). This CDR3 is built from 14 residues. Germline loops: CDR1 SGHVS, CDR2 FQNEAQ. Trimming removed 9 bases at V and 0 bases at J, with 12 bases between. CDR3 residues: CASDLAGSYNEQFF. The DNA of the CDR3 is TGTGCCAGTGACTTGGCGGGCTCCTACAATGAGCAGTTCTTC.

The gene calls are TRBV28 and TRBJ2-5; 7 bases fit TRBD2. The J call may not be correct, given that the DNA end is closer to TRBJ2-7. This CDR3 spans 16 amino acids. Germline CDR1 MDHEN, CDR2 SYDVKM. The DNA of the CDR3 is TGTGCCAGCAGTTTAGACCCCCCCGGGGGGTCCTACGAGCAGTACTTC. It yields the protein CASSLDPPGGSYEQYF.

The gene calls are TRBV18 and TRBJ2-7; D is tentatively TRBD1 or TRBD2 (7 bases each). Per germline, CDR1 KGHSH and CDR2 LQKENI. V lost 6 bases and J 7 bases, leaving 13 bases between the germline ends. The CDR3 covers 12 residues. The CDR3 DNA reads as TGTGCCAGCTCCATCAGGGGGGGGGAGCAGTACTTC. Protein product: CASSIRGGEQYF.

The rearrangement uses TRBV5-1 and TRBJ2-1; D remains ambiguous. The V end lost 7 bases, the J end lost 0 bases, and 17 bases lay between the germline ends. CDR1 SGHRS and CDR2 YFSETQ come from the germline V gene. The CDR3 is made up of 16 amino acids. Written as DNA, the CDR3 is TGCGCCAGCTTCCGGGCGCCTGCCAGCTCCTACAATGAGCAGTTCTTC. This translates into CASFRAPASSYNEQFF.

The rearrangement links TRBV11-1 to TRBJ2-3; 12 bases agree with TRBD2. CDR1 and CDR2 (germline): SGHAT, FQDESV (reference sequence). This CDR3 spans 16 amino acids. With 5 bases clipped from V and 5 bases from J, the junction kept 8 bases outside the gene matches. CDR3 coding DNA: TGTGCCAGCAGCCCGAGGACTAGCGGGGATATAGATACGCAGTATTTT. It is translated as CASSPRTSGDIDTQYF.

This clone showed up just a few times. The gene calls are TRBV20-1 and TRBJ2-4; tentatively, D is TRBD2 (5 bases). Germline CDR1 DFQATT, CDR2 SNEGSKA (reference sequence). This CDR3 has 11 amino acids. V gave up 6 bases and J gave up 5 bases, with 8 bases separating them. The CDR3 region is CSALGENIQYF. The CDR3 DNA reads as TGCAGTGCCCTCGGGGAAAACATTCAGTACTTC.

V gene TRBV19 combines with J gene TRBJ1-1, with unresolved D. Deletions cut 3 bases from V and 6 bases from J, with 11 bases between. This CDR3 spans 13 amino acids. The V gene's germline CDR1 is LNHDA and CDR2 SQIVND (reference sequence). The CDR3 region is CASSILGPSEAFF. The CDR3 nucleotides read TGTGCCAGTAGTATCCTAGGTCCTTCTGAAGCTTTCTTT.

The chain uses TRBV6-1 and TRBJ2-1, with 7 bases aligning to TRBD1. CDR1 MNHNS and CDR2 SASEGT come from the germline V gene. The J segment lost 5 bases and the V segment lost 5 bases, leaving 6 bases of the junction unmatched. The CDR3 length is 14 residues. In nucleotides, the CDR3 is TGTGCCAGCAGTTCCCTAACAGGGGACAATGAGCAGTTCTTC. Protein product: CASSSLTGDNEQFF.

The chain carries TRBV9 and TRBJ2-3; tentatively, D is TRBD2 (5 bases). Trimming removed 1 base at V and 0 bases at J, with 6 bases between. CDR3 length: 14 residues. CDR1 and CDR2 from the germline V gene are SGDLS and YYNGEE. CDR3 region: CASSVRTSTDTQYF. The CDR3 DNA reads as TGTGCCAGCAGCGTAAGGACTAGCACAGATACGCAGTATTTT.

In this sample, this clone turned up once. The V and J genes are TRBV19 and TRBJ1-5; 8 bases line up with TRBD1. The J segment lost 2 bases and the V segment lost 7 bases, leaving 10 bases of the junction unmatched. Per germline, CDR1 LNHDA and CDR2 SQIVND (reference sequence). CDR3 length equals 16 residues. The CDR3 nucleotides are TGTGCCAGTATATCGGACAGGGATGATGGCAATCAGCCCCAGCATTTT. Protein product: CASISDRDDGNQPQHF.

The rearrangement uses TRBV27 and TRBJ2-2; no reliable D call. Germline-derived CDR1 and CDR2 are MNHEY and SMNVEV (reference sequence). CDR3 length equals 13 residues. The V end was cut by 5 bases, the J end by 11 bases, with 15 bases between. The CDR3 nucleotides read TGTGCCAGCAGTCCCCCCCACGTGTCTGAGCTGTTTTTT. As protein: CASSPPHVSELFF.

This clone turned up a few times. The V gene is TRBV27, the J gene TRBJ2-7, with 9 positions matching TRBD1. Germline V gene data show CDR1 as MNHEY and CDR2 as SMNVEV (reference sequence). The length of the CDR3 is 15 residues. Trimming cost V 5 bases and J 2 bases; bases outside gene matches: 7. CDR3 sequence (DNA): TGTGCCAGCAGTCCTGGACAGGGGAGGGCCTACGAGCAGTACTTC. Its protein product is CASSPGQGRAYEQYF.

V gene TRBV10-1 combines with J gene TRBJ2-4, with D tentatively TRBD1 (6 bases). This CDR3 contains 15 residues. CDR1 WNHNN and CDR2 SYGVQD come from the germline V gene (reference sequence). Trimming shortened V by 3 bases and J by 8 bases, and 17 bases separated the two germline ends. The CDR3: CASSDRGATWDIQYF. Written as DNA, the CDR3 is TGCGCCAGCAGTGACAGGGGAGCGACGTGGGACATTCAGTACTTC.

This clone was picked up one time. The chain has TRBV4-1 and TRBJ2-7; 8 bases match TRBD1. This CDR3 contains 17 residues. From germline, CDR1 is MGHRA and CDR2 YSYEKL. V was clipped by 0 bases and J by 3 bases; unmatched bases: 10. CDR3 nucleotides: TGCGCCAGCAGCCAAGAAGGACAGGGCCAAACACTCTACGAGCAGTACTTC. Amino acid sequence: CASSQEGQGQTLYEQYF.

This clone was detected once. V usage is TRBV5-1 and J usage is TRBJ1-2; 7 bases fit TRBD1. Germline-derived CDR1 and CDR2 are SGHRS and YFSETQ. This CDR3 is 16 amino acids long. The ends lost 4 bases at V and 8 bases at J; junction bases unmatched: 17. The DNA for the CDR3 is TGCGCCAGCAGCCCGGCCCCCACAGGGGACGAGGGCGGCTACACCTTC. Its translation is CASSPAPTGDEGGYTF.

In this sample, this clone turned up a few times. The rearrangement links TRBV9 to TRBJ1-1; possibly TRBD1 for D (5 bases). This CDR3 is built from 15 residues. Germline CDR1 reads SGDLS; CDR2 reads YYNGEE. With 3 bases removed from V and 3 bases from J, the gap between germline ends came to 15 bases. DNA for the CDR3: TGTGCCAGCAGCGCGGGGGGAGGAGAATACACTGAAGCTTTCTTT. This gives the protein CASSAGGGEYTEAFF.

The V gene is TRBV6-6, the J gene TRBJ2-5; D is ambiguous. The CDR3 sequence is 12 residues long. Trimming cost V 11 bases and J 1 base, with 11 bases left between them. CDR1 and CDR2 (germline): MNHNY, SVGAGI (reference sequence). The CDR3 sequence: CASQTGQETQYF. The CDR3 DNA reads as TGTGCCTCCCAGACGGGCCAAGAGACCCAGTACTTC.

J is TRBJ2-3 and V is TRBV29-1; TRBD1 matches at 9 bases. Per germline, CDR1 SQVTM and CDR2 ANQGSEA. V shed 7 bases, J shed 1 base, and the junction held 6 bases outside the gene matches. There are 14 residues in the CDR3. CDR3 residues: CSARGDRGTDTQYF. CDR3 in DNA: TGCAGCGCCCGAGGGGACAGGGGCACAGATACGCAGTATTTT.

This sequence joins TRBV29-1 and TRBJ2-1, with 12 positions matching TRBD2. The J segment lost 4 bases and the V segment lost 7 bases, leaving 5 bases of the junction unmatched. CDR1 is SQVTM, CDR2 ANQGSEA, per germline. There are 14 residues in the CDR3. The CDR3 nucleotides read TGCAGCGGTGCGACTAGCGGGAGTTACAATGAGCAGTTCTTC. This codes for CSGATSGSYNEQFF.

This chain links TRBV19 with TRBJ2-7, with 10 bases aligning to TRBD1. V trimming: 6 bases; J trimming: 1 base; junction bases outside the gene matches: 12. CDR3 length: 17 residues. CDR1 LNHDA and CDR2 SQIVND come from the germline V gene (reference sequence). As DNA, the CDR3 is TGTGCCAGTAGCAAGCAGCCCCCGGGACAGGGGTCCTACGAGCAGTACTTC. Encoded protein: CASSKQPPGQGSYEQYF. The full variable domain, in which reference TRBV19 and TRBJ2-7 provide the parts outside the CDR3, is DGGITQSPKYLFRKEGQNVTLSCEQNLNHDAMYWYRQDPGQGLRLIYYSQIVNDFQKGDIAEGYSVSREKKESFPLTVTSAQKNPTAFYLCASSKQPPGQGSYEQYFGPGTRLTVT.

This chain connects TRBV5-5 to TRBJ1-4; D might be TRBD1 (5 bases). The germline gives CDR1 SGHKS, CDR2 YYEKEE (reference sequence). The V gene lost 0 bases and the J gene lost 7 bases, with 13 bases spanning the gap. This CDR3 is 15 amino acids long. CDR3 in amino acids: CASSLGPGRGEKLFF. The CDR3 DNA sequence: TGTGCCAGCAGCTTGGGGCCGGGGAGGGGTGAAAAACTGTTTTTT.

V and J are TRBV4-1 and TRBJ2-1; 13 positions match TRBD2. Germline CDR1 is MGHRA and CDR2 is YSYEKL. CDR3 length equals 18 residues. V shed 1 base and J 8 bases; nucleotides not matched to a gene: 11. In nucleotides, the CDR3 is TGCGCCAGCAGCCAAGGTTTCTCGACTAGCGGGAGGCTGGATGAGCAGTTCTTC. It translates to CASSQGFSTSGRLDEQFF.

This clone was recorded a few times. The genes are TRBV11-3 and TRBJ2-1; D is possibly TRBD2 (6 bases). V was clipped by 2 bases and J by 4 bases, with 9 bases between them. Germline V gives CDR1 SGHNT, CDR2 YENEEA. The CDR3 has 14 residues. The DNA of the CDR3 is TGTGCCAGCAGCTTATCGGGGAGGTACAATGAGCAGTTCTTC. This translates into CASSLSGRYNEQFF.

The chain carries TRBV10-3 and TRBJ2-5; 9 bases fit TRBD2. The CDR3 is 16 residues long. Germline V gene lookup returns CDR1 ENHRY and CDR2 SYGVKD. V lost 0 bases and J lost 5; bases outside the gene matches: 7. CDR3 sequence: CAISESIQAGGETQYF. Written as DNA, the CDR3 is TGTGCCATCAGTGAGTCGATTCAAGCGGGGGGCGAGACCCAGTACTTC.

This sequence joins TRBV7-8 and TRBJ2-7, with a possible D match to TRBD2 (6 bases). Germline V gene data show CDR1 as SGHVS and CDR2 as FQNEAQ. Trimming stripped 3 bases from V and 2 bases from J, with 14 bases between. The CDR3 length is 15 residues. This CDR3 reads CASSFSTSNAYEQYF. As DNA, the CDR3 is TGTGCCAGCAGCTTTTCTACTAGCAACGCCTACGAGCAGTACTTC. Full variable domain (rest looked up from reference TRBV7-8 and TRBJ2-7): GAGVSQSPRYKVAKRGQDVALRCDPISGHVSLFWYQQALGQGPEFLTYFQNEAQLDKSGLPSDRFFAERPEGSVSTLKIQRTQQEDSAVYLCASSFSTSNAYEQYFGPGTRLTVT.

The rearrangement uses TRBV27 and TRBJ2-7; D may be TRBD2 (6 bases). Germline CDR1 and CDR2: MNHEY and SMNVEV (reference sequence). Trimming shortened V by 0 bases and J by 0 bases, and 21 bases separated the two germline ends. The CDR3 is 19 amino acids. Here the CDR3 DNA reads TGTGCCAGCAGTTTATCGTTGGTAGCGGAGACCAATCTCTCCTACGAGCAGTACTTC. Protein sequence: CASSLSLVAETNLSYEQYF.